This TCR beta chain appears in the sequencing data of a study of T cell repertoires in cytomegalovirus infection. Study-wide context: Epitope selection comprised recently identified HLA-C-restricted CMV epitopes and well-studied HLA-B-restricted CMV epitopes. Public TCR beta signatures marked donors with CMV infection and the matching HLA. Whole-study findings and limits: Based on cumulative public TCR beta family frequency, carriers of CMV plus the relevant HLA were identified.

Turning to this clonotype: No antigen is known for it.

TCRdb itself ran the reads through MiXCR, one entry per CDR3 protein. This table holds roughly 860,000 distinct CDR3 sequences, about 33% found once. Unmatched junction bases numbered 1, after V lost 4 bases and J lost 8 bases. This CDR3 is built from 12 residues. Germline V CDR1 and CDR2: MNHEY, SVGEGT. The origin of this receptor is a human donor in good health (CMV status not recorded). Some clones in this sample may be carry-over from other donors' samples. This specimen was cultured CD8+ T cells from PBMCs, taken from culture after CMV antigen stimulation. This chain links TRBV6-2 or TRBV6-3 with TRBJ1-4, with TRBD1 matching over 7 bases. CDR3 DNA: TGTGCCAGCAGTTCGACAGGGGAAAAACTGTTTTTT. This gives the protein CASSSTGEKLFF.